Sequencing of this TCR beta chain was carried out in a study of identical twins. The CDR3 contains 15 residues. Germline V gene data show CDR1 as SEHNR and CDR2 as FQNEAQ (reference sequence). After removal of 5 bases from V and 5 bases from J, the junction contained 8 bases not matched to a gene. General study results and limits: With abundant cord blood beta clonotypes, insertions were fewer; memory repertoires showed no such pattern. Analyses based on zero insertions could be partly confounded by invariant MAIT and iNKT cells.

The table lists this clonotype with a few counts. Its antigen is still unknown. Template switching added a universal primer site; cDNA carried unique molecular identifiers. Via MiXCR, TCRdb re-called the 5' RACE reads, giving one row per CDR3 protein. The sample consists of hundreds of thousands of distinct CDR3 sequences, 9% to 15% of them appearing once. The same specimen was also included in a second study, on yellow fever vaccine responses in identical twins.

Sequenced material: CD8+ T cells sorted from blood. The TCR was taken from a young woman in good health. The chain has TRBV7-9 and TRBJ2-1, with TRBD1 matching over 8 bases. CDR3: CASSRDRPIDNEQFF. The CDR3 coding sequence is TGTGCCAGCAGCCGGGACAGGCCGATCGACAATGAGCAGTTCTTC.